These 24 T cell receptor beta chains share one sample of origin, sequenced in a study of blood T cell repertoires in COVID-19. Generated by immunoSEQ multiplex PCR, the TCRdb table keeps only in-frame clones and is missing some. The table shows under 250,000 clones, with approximately 88% occurring only once. The sample comprised PBMCs or T cells enriched from blood (not recorded which). The receptors come from a woman aged 35 to 49 who had been exposed to COVID-19.

A few counts support this clone. The V and J genes are TRBV7-2 and TRBJ1-1, with 7 bases identical to TRBD1. CDR3 length equals 15 residues. Germline lookup yields CDR1 SGHTA and CDR2 FQGNSA. J lost 5 bases, V lost 3 bases, and 9 bases had no gene match. In DNA form, the CDR3 reads TGTGCCAGCAGCTTTAGGGGGCTCGAAGGGACTGAAGCTTTCTTT. Translation: CASSFRGLEGTEAFF.

The rearrangement uses TRBV5-1 and TRBJ2-3; 11 nucleotides align to TRBD2. With V trimmed by 3 bases and J by 2 bases, 5 bases remained unmatched. The germline CDR1 and CDR2 sequences are SGHRS and YFSETQ. The CDR3 is 16 amino acids. DNA of the CDR3: TGCGCCAGCAGCTCTAGCGGGGGGACCCCCACAGATACGCAGTATTTT. The encoded protein is CASSSSGGTPTDTQYF.

V gene TRBV6-4 combines with J gene TRBJ2-5; TRBD2 aligns across 10 bases. CDR3 size: 19 residues. V trimming: 0 bases; J trimming: 4 bases; junction bases outside the gene matches: 14. Germline V CDR1 and CDR2: MRHNA, SNTAGT. CDR3 in amino acids: CASSDSPYELAGSAETQYF. As DNA, the CDR3 is TGTGCCAGCAGTGACTCCCCTTATGAACTAGCGGGATCAGCAGAGACCCAGTACTTC.

The chain employs TRBV11-2 and TRBJ2-3; 7 nucleotides match TRBD2. The CDR3 extends over 13 amino acids. V shed 9 bases, J shed 4 bases, and the junction held 7 bases outside the gene matches. Germline V gene lookup returns CDR1 SGHAT and CDR2 FQNNGV. CDR3 coding DNA: TGTGCCAGTGGGGGAGGGTACGCAGATACGCAGTATTTT. Its translation: CASGGGYADTQYF.

This clone showed up just a few times. The chain combines TRBV10-1 with TRBJ1-1; TRBD1 is a possible D gene (5 bases). Germline V lookup: CDR1 WNHNN, CDR2 SYGVQD (reference sequence). V was trimmed by 0 bases and J by 3 bases, leaving 17 bases between them. The CDR3 is 17 residues long. The CDR3 nucleotides read TGCGCCAGCAGTGAGTCGGCCAGGGATAGGGGTGACACTGAAGCTTTCTTT. Translating gives CASSESARDRGDTEAFF.

This rearrangement joins TRBV4-3 to TRBJ2-1; 9 nucleotides align to TRBD2. With 2 bases clipped from V and 5 bases from J, the junction kept 7 bases outside the gene matches. CDR3 length: 16 amino acids. Germline assignment: CDR1 LGHNA and CDR2 YSLEER. The CDR3 reads CASSQPGLAINNEQFF. In DNA form, the CDR3 reads TGCGCCAGCAGCCAACCGGGACTAGCCATCAACAATGAGCAGTTCTTC.

This clone occurred once. The chain combines TRBV19 with TRBJ1-5, with 7 bases that match TRBD1. CDR3 size: 13 residues. The trim removed 7 bases at V and 6 bases at J, leaving 6 bases unmatched. Germline CDR1 is LNHDA and CDR2 is SQIVND (reference sequence). The CDR3 region has the DNA TGTGCCAGTAAGGACAGGAGGGGTCAGCCCCAGCATTTT. Amino acid sequence: CASKDRRGQPQHF.

This chain joins TRBV4-1 and TRBJ2-1, with D perhaps matching TRBD2 (6 bases). The CDR3 covers 18 residues. The germline V gene encodes CDR1 MGHRA and CDR2 YSYEKL. The germline V and J ends were trimmed by 2 bases and 5 bases, with 22 bases remaining between them. DNA of the CDR3: TGCGCCAGCAGCCAAAGAACTCGGGACTCCCTTACGAACAATGAGCAGTTCTTC. The encoded protein is CASSQRTRDSLTNNEQFF.

Notes on this clone: Germline is not matched at one junction end, which may reflect a read error. This rearrangement joins TRBV29-1 to TRBJ1-1, with D possibly being TRBD1 (6 bases). Germline V gene lookup returns CDR1 SQVTM and CDR2 ANQGSEA. The CDR3 totals 10 residues. CDR3 nucleotides: TGCAGCGGGGGGGACACCGAAGCTTTCTTT. It encodes CSGGDTEAFF.

The CDR3 loop is CASSPRGYGYTF. In DNA form, the CDR3 reads TGTGCCAGTAGTCCCAGGGGGTATGGCTACACCTTC. This chain connects TRBV19 to TRBJ1-2, with 7 bases matching TRBD1. This CDR3 is built from 12 residues. Germline lookup yields CDR1 LNHDA and CDR2 SQIVND (reference sequence). With 5 bases clipped from V and 5 bases from J, the junction kept 2 bases outside the gene matches.

The rearrangement uses TRBV11-3 and TRBJ1-5; maybe TRBD1 (6 bases). The ends were cut back, 2 bases at V and 5 bases at J, with 7 bases in the middle. This CDR3 spans 13 amino acids. Germline CDR1 is SGHNT and CDR2 is YENEEA. Here the CDR3 reads CASSLNRDQPQHF. The CDR3, as DNA: TGTGCCAGCAGCTTAAACAGGGATCAGCCCCAGCATTTT. Filled out from reference TRBV11-3 and TRBJ1-5, the complete variable domain reads EAGVVQSPRYKIIEKKQPVAFWCNPISGHNTLYWYLQNLGQGPELLIRYENEEAVDDSQLPKDRFSAERLKGVDSTLKIQPAELGDSAVYLCASSLNRDQPQHFGDGTRLSIL.

The chain carries TRBV11-3 and TRBJ2-1; unclear D gene. Trimming pared 2 bases from V and 9 bases from J, leaving 14 bases between. This CDR3 comprises 14 residues. The germline gives CDR1 SGHNT, CDR2 YENEEA. The CDR3 coding sequence is TGTGCCAGCAGCTTAAATCAGGCGAGTGCTGAGCAGTTCTTC. Its translation: CASSLNQASAEQFF. The variable domain in full, completed from reference TRBV11-3 and TRBJ2-1, reads EAGVVQSPRYKIIEKKQPVAFWCNPISGHNTLYWYLQNLGQGPELLIRYENEEAVDDSQLPKDRFSAERLKGVDSTLKIQPAELGDSAVYLCASSLNQASAEQFFGPGTRLTVL.

This chain links TRBV30 with TRBJ2-5; 10 bases map to TRBD1. Losses at the gene ends were 3 bases for V and 5 bases for J; bases not matched to a gene: 12. This CDR3 is 16 amino acids long. CDR1 is GTSNPN, CDR2 SVGIG, per germline (reference sequence). This chain's CDR3 is CAWRKPGQGFGETQYF. For the CDR3, the DNA is TGTGCCTGGAGGAAACCGGGACAGGGGTTCGGGGAGACCCAGTACTTC. Combining the CDR3 with reference TRBV30 and TRBJ2-5 gives the whole variable domain SQTIHQWPATLVQPVGSPLSLECTVEGTSNPNLYWYRQAAGRGLQLLFYSVGIGQISSEVPQNLSASRPQDRQFILSSKKLLLSDSGFYLCAWRKPGQGFGETQYFGPGTRLLVL.

The CDR3 here is CASSSLTSGRAYKNEQFF. DNA of the CDR3: TGTGCCAGCAGTTCCCTCACTAGCGGGAGGGCCTATAAGAATGAGCAGTTCTTC. The rearrangement joins TRBV6-2 or TRBV6-3 to TRBJ2-1; TRBD2 matches 13 bases. The CDR3 runs to 18 residues. V lost 4 bases and J lost 7; bases outside the gene matches: 13. The germline gives CDR1 MNHEY, CDR2 SVGEGT.

The chain recombines TRBV11-3 with TRBJ2-7, with D tentatively TRBD1 (6 bases). Germline CDR1 and CDR2: SGHNT and YENEEA. The CDR3 consists of 12 residues. Deletions cut 11 bases from V and 4 bases from J, with 15 bases between. The CDR3 nucleotides are TGTGCCCGTTACGACAGGATGTACGAGCAGTACTTC. This gives the protein CARYDRMYEQYF.

The chain employs TRBV7-9 and TRBJ2-1; 8 bases are shared with TRBD1. Losses at the gene ends were 0 bases for V and 7 bases for J; bases not matched to a gene: 2. Per the germline V gene, CDR1 is SEHNR and CDR2 is FQNEAQ (reference sequence). CDR3 size: 14 residues. CDR3 in DNA: TGTGCCAGCAGCTTAGCCCAGGGGGCGAATGAGCAGTTCTTC. Translating gives CASSLAQGANEQFF.

The chain links TRBV5-1 to TRBJ2-2; 11 bases are shared with TRBD1. The V and J ends lost 4 bases and 4 bases, in that order; junction bases with no gene match: 0. The CDR3 sequence is 14 residues long. Germline V gene sequence: CDR1 SGHRS, CDR2 YFSETQ. CDR3 coding DNA: TGCGCCAGCAGCGGGACAGGGGGCACCGGGGAGCTGTTTTTT. Protein product: CASSGTGGTGELFF.

A single count supports this clone. The chain links TRBV20-1 to TRBJ1-2; D uncertain. The CDR3 is 11 residues long. Germline V lookup: CDR1 DFQATT, CDR2 SNEGSKA (reference sequence). V dropped 6 bases and J dropped 7 bases, with 12 bases sitting between them. The CDR3 coding sequence is TGCAGTGCCAATATTCGAGGTGGCTACACCTTC. This translates into CSANIRGGYTF.

This clone was detected only once. The V and J genes are TRBV30 and TRBJ1-5; weak D call: TRBD1 (5 bases). Deletions cut 0 bases from V and 7 bases from J, with 13 bases between. The CDR3 sequence is 14 residues long. CDR1 and CDR2 (germline): GTSNPN, SVGIG (reference sequence). The CDR3 DNA reads TGTGCCTGGAGTGTCCCAGGGTGGGGACAGCCCCAGCATTTT. This codes for CAWSVPGWGQPQHF.

V usage is TRBV7-2 and J usage is TRBJ1-6; unclear D gene. V was trimmed by 1 base and J by 9 bases, leaving 13 bases between them. Per the germline V gene, CDR1 is SGHTA and CDR2 is FQGNSA. The CDR3 consists of 15 residues. CDR3 in DNA: TGTGCCAGCAGCTTAGGAGGGCCGGGGATTTCACCCCTCCACTTT. Its translation: CASSLGGPGISPLHF. Together with reference TRBV7-2 and TRBJ1-6, the CDR3 gives the full variable domain: GAGVSQSPSNKVTEKGKDVELRCDPISGHTALYWYRQSLGQGLEFLIYFQGNSAPDKSGLPSDRFSAERTGGSVSTLTIQRTQQEDSAVYLCASSLGGPGISPLHFGNGTRLTVT.

This rearrangement joins TRBV5-4 to TRBJ2-7, with 7 bases aligning to TRBD2. After removal of 6 bases from V and 3 bases from J, the junction contained 12 bases not matched to a gene. Germline assignment: CDR1 SGHNT and CDR2 YYREEE (reference sequence). CDR3 length: 15 amino acids. This chain's CDR3 is CASNRGSGAYYEQYF. In nucleotides, the CDR3 is TGTGCCAGCAACAGAGGCAGCGGGGCCTACTACGAGCAGTACTTC.

The chain couples TRBV6-2 or TRBV6-3 to TRBJ2-3; 9 nucleotides line up with TRBD2. The V segment lost 0 bases and the J segment 2 bases; nucleotides outside the gene matches: 6. Germline CDR1 is MNHEY and CDR2 is SVGEGT. The length of the CDR3 is 17 residues. The CDR3 DNA follows: TGTGCCAGCAGTTACTCGATCCTAGCGGGGCCCACAGATACGCAGTATTTT. Translating it yields CASSYSILAGPTDTQYF.

This clone was detected only a few times. At the DNA level, this CDR3 is encoded by other sequences in the same sample as well. The rearrangement uses TRBV18 and TRBJ1-4, with D possibly matching TRBD1 (6 bases). Trimming removed 2 bases at V and 8 bases at J, with 9 bases between. The germline V gene has CDR1 KGHSH and CDR2 LQKENI. The CDR3 sequence is 13 residues long. The CDR3 DNA is TGTGCCAGCTCACCAAGGGGGGGCGAAAAACTGTTTTTT. Encoded protein: CASSPRGGEKLFF.

In this sample, this clone turned up once. The genes are TRBV7-2 and TRBJ2-1; 8 bases are shared with TRBD2. The ends lost 5 bases at V and 0 bases at J; junction bases unmatched: 9. Germline CDR1 SGHTA, CDR2 FQGNSA. This CDR3 comprises 17 residues. Here the CDR3 reads CASSPQLAASSYNEQFF. DNA of the CDR3: TGTGCCAGCAGCCCTCAACTAGCGGCGAGCTCCTACAATGAGCAGTTCTTC.